The source of this T cell receptor beta chain is a study of a mutant IDH1 vaccine in newly diagnosed glioma (dated by TCRdb to 2020 to 2023). Context from the whole study: Patients received eight vaccinations in weeks 1, 3, 5, 7, 11, 15, 19 and 23, corresponding to visits V03 through V10. Longitudinal TCRB deep sequencing was done for 25 to 30 treated patients, wherever samples were available for exploratory analyses. Peripheral blood was collected at six visits: V03 (baseline), V05, V07, V10, V12 and V13. Before enrollment, patients had received standard therapy of radiotherapy alone, temozolomide alone, or radiochemotherapy with temozolomide; most received the combination. In the chemotherapy-containing groups, vaccination started alongside temozolomide cycles, whereas in patients who had radiotherapy alone it started 4-6 weeks after radiotherapy. Of the roughly 32 treated patients, 62.5% were male and around 40% were female, and a mean age of roughly 40 years was recorded. The full study reports these points: Vaccine-induced immune responses across multiple MHC alleles were detected in 93.3% of patients. Availability determined which PBMC samples were chosen for TCRB deep sequencing. Pseudoprogression seemed to be unrelated to changes in the top peripheral T cell clonotypes found by TCRB sequencing. The authors stated that sample limitations prevented analyses of patient blood samples from being reproduced.

The time point label for this specimen denotes: week 11, during vaccination. Each vaccine dose, consisting of 300 ug of a 20-mer mutant IDH1 peptide in Montanide, was administered subcutaneously with topical imiquimod. Donors had newly diagnosed WHO grade 3 or 4 IDH1-mutant astrocytomas with loss of nuclear ATRX. The samples were drawn from NOA16, a multicentre, single-arm, open-label phase I trial in Germany that tested a mutant IDH1 peptide vaccine in humans for the first time. Genomic DNA for TCRB sequencing was extracted from EDTA blood using the DNeasy Blood and Tissue Kit. CDR1 and CDR2 were assigned from the germline V gene (reference sequence) as LNHDA and SQIVND. Between the V and J ends, shortened by 5 bases and 2 bases respectively, the junction contains 3 bases. Including cysteine and phenylalanine, the CDR3 has 11 amino acids. Only CDR3 DNA is held: 33 bases, read in frame from base 1.

A word on this clone: There is no known antigen for this receptor. Base qualities are not at hand, and no much larger clone is one base apart.

Libraries came from the immunoSEQ multiplex PCR assay. Rearranged TCR beta chain sequences were amplified with the hsTCRB Kit following the manufacturer's protocol. TCRB libraries were sequenced on an Illumina MiSeq. The paper's processing steps were these. The kit vendor's proprietary platform handled demultiplexing, trimming and gene mapping. The clones in this table, taken by TCRdb from immuneACCESS, are in-frame only. Not every clone is retained; where verified, under half of the shortfall comes from an unresolved V gene, and the cause of the rest is unknown. Clone size and V and J calls were adopted from that table, with D and trimming inferred from the DNA. The sample table holds 100,000 to 150,000 clones, of which over 75% were seen once. The ten most abundant clones make up under 5.5% of the sample.

The source was PBMCs, collected from a glioma patient whose treatment included an IDH1 peptide vaccine. This receptor chain uses TRBV19 and TRBJ2-5; no confident D gene assignment can be made. This clonotype was sampled from a man in his forties with glioma. CDR3 loop: CASSRQETQYF. The nucleotides read TGTGCCAGTAGTCGACAAGAGACCCAGTACTTC.